The present entry profiles one T cell receptor beta chain with its context. Its antigen remains unknown. Naivety among CD8 cells was defined by CD45RO negativity and positive CCR7 selection, thereby excluding terminally differentiated effector memory CD45RA+ cells. All donors were healthy HIV-negative adults lacking recent acute infections or vaccinations. Clones were read by immunoSEQ multiplex PCR, and TCRdb kept only the in-frame ones, dropping some. The sample holds under 2,000,000 clones, about 95% seen once. This sample stems from a study of shared clonotypes between healthy human individuals. Overall study results and limits: What rarefaction showed was incomplete sorted-subset sequencing despite large depth.

CDR3 size: 15 residues. The sample consisted of naive CD8+ T cells sorted from blood. This chain links TRBV21-1 with TRBJ1-4; TRBD1, the table's D call, was not compared with the DNA. TRBV21-1 is recorded as a pseudogene. This receptor was obtained from a man aged 18-30 years in good health. The chain's CDR3 is CASSKKQGCYEKLFF. The DNA for the CDR3 is TGTGCCAGCAGCAAAAAACAGGGATGTTATGAAAAACTGTTTTTT.